This T cell receptor beta chain was captured in a study of shared clonotypes between healthy human individuals. Study results and caveats: With several donors compared, approximately 5% of naive CD4 clonotypes were shared. The authors sampled blood alone, and tissue repertoires likely differ.

With V trimmed by 1 base and J by 6 bases, 7 bases remained unmatched. The V gene's germline CDR1 is MGHRA and CDR2 YSYEKL. There are 16 residues in the CDR3. Genomic DNA per cell subset filled all wells of several immunoSEQ plates. Assay used: immunoSEQ multiplex PCR; TCRdb lists only in-frame clones, some missing. The sample has some 2.1 million clones; 90% to 95% are singletons. On this clone itself: Its target is unknown. In the same sample, other DNA sequences code for this CDR3.

Naive CD8 cells comprised CD45RO-negative, CCR7-positively selected cells, excluding terminally differentiated effector memory CD45RA+ cells. Specimen: naive CD8+ T cells from PBMCs. This TCR derives from a man between 18 and 35 years old in good health. Some clones in this sample may be carry-over from other donors' samples. The J gene is TRBJ2-1, the V gene TRBV4-1, with TRBD2 matching 9 bases. CDR3 sequence: CASSQGPGLAANEQFF. DNA for the CDR3: TGCGCCAGCAGCCAAGGACCGGGACTAGCTGCCAATGAGCAGTTCTTC.